This T cell receptor beta chain was retrieved from a study of cytomegalovirus exposure and HLA in healthy donors. Study-level results: The listing of 150 to 200 TCR beta chains classed them as cytomegalovirus-associated. Rare TCR sequences dominated, though some public TCRs recurred in many donors.

Concerning this clone itself: Its antigen is not known.

Donors were drawn from the approximately 120-subject validation cohort, separate from the roughly 700-subject first cohort. Profiled with immunoSEQ multiplex PCR; TCRdb holds only in-frame clones, not every one. The sample lists 150,000 or so clones; 86% were seen once. Germline lookup yields CDR1 LGHNA and CDR2 YSLEER. V lost 0 bases and J lost 4, with 12 bases in between. The CDR3 totals 15 residues. The sequenced sample consisted of PBMCs. The chain is built from TRBV4-3 and TRBJ1-1, with D maybe TRBD1 (5 bases). The sequence was collected from a man aged 18 to 35 in good health and CMV-seropositive. CDR3 sequence reads: CASSQEIGGGTEAFF. DNA for the CDR3: TGCGCCAGCAGCCAAGAAATAGGCGGGGGCACTGAAGCTTTCTTT.